This entry features one T cell receptor beta chain sequence. Via MiXCR, TCRdb re-called the 5' RACE reads, giving one row per CDR3 protein. The sample lists 60,000 to 65,000 distinct CDR3 sequences, under 25% occurring once. Germline CDR1 and CDR2: MNHEY and SVGAGI. V was pared by 7 bases and J by 8 bases, with 20 bases between. This CDR3 comprises 15 residues. The material sequenced was memory CD4+ T cells sorted from a lymph node. Regarding subset: memory CD4+ T cells, CD4+CD45RO+CD25-. The clonotype comes from a female donor with breast cancer. The chain links TRBV6-5 to TRBJ1-4; maybe TRBD1 (5 bases). The CDR3 loop reads CASIPPPGVGEKLFF. The CDR3 DNA is TGTGCCAGCATTCCACCCCCGGGGGTTGGGGAAAAACTGTTTTTT.